These 21 T cell receptor beta chains originate from one sample sequenced in a study of CD8 T cells in ankylosing spondylitis. MiXCR, run by TCRdb on the 5' RACE reads, gives a single entry per CDR3 protein. The table records roughly 170,000 distinct CDR3 sequences, just over 9.5% of them present only once. What was sequenced was blood, either unsorted or a sorted T cell fraction (not recorded which). The receptors derive from a female donor with ankylosing spondylitis or in good health (not recorded which).

This clonotype was counted a few times. The V and J genes are TRBV20-1 and TRBJ1-6; 8 bases are a match to TRBD1. The ends lost 6 bases at V and 5 bases at J; junction bases unmatched: 6. The length of the CDR3 is 14 residues. From germline, CDR1 is DFQATT and CDR2 SNEGSKA (reference sequence). The CDR3 reads CSAENRGDNSPLHF. The CDR3 DNA reads TGCAGTGCCGAAAACAGGGGGGATAATTCACCCCTCCACTTT.

Only a few counts were recorded for this clonotype. The rearrangement uses TRBV29-1 and TRBJ1-1; D is unresolved. The CDR3 is 11 amino acids. Germline CDR1 is SQVTM and CDR2 is ANQGSEA. The ends were cut back, 5 bases at V and 1 base at J, with 5 bases in the middle. The CDR3: CSVPSNTEAFF. CDR3 DNA: TGCAGCGTTCCGTCGAACACTGAAGCTTTCTTT. The entire variable domain, with the rest obtained from reference TRBV29-1 and TRBJ1-1, is as follows: SAVISQKPSRDICQRGTSLTIQCQVDSQVTMMFWYRQQPGQSLTLIATANQGSEATYESGFVIDKFPISRPNLTFSTLTVSNMSPEDSSIYLCSVPSNTEAFFGQGTRLTVV.

In this sample, this clonotype turned up many times. The DNA for the CDR3 is TGTGCCCTGGGGGTAGCGGGGTACAATGAGCAGTTCTTC. It encodes CALGVAGYNEQFF. The chain links TRBV6-2 or TRBV6-3 to TRBJ2-1; 8 bases align to TRBD2. CDR3 size: 13 residues. Germline assignment: CDR1 MNHEY and CDR2 SVGEGT. The trim removed 11 bases at V and 4 bases at J, leaving 7 bases unmatched.

The chain combines TRBV11-1 with TRBJ2-2; 12 bases map to TRBD2. This CDR3 has 18 residues. CDR1 and CDR2 (germline): SGHAT, FQDESV (reference sequence). Germline trimming cut 11 bases from V and 3 bases from J; bases unmatched to any gene: 16. As DNA, the CDR3 is TGTGCCTTCAGCTGGTTCCTAGCGGGAGGGGAGGACACCGGGGAGCTGTTTTTT. Its translation is CAFSWFLAGGEDTGELFF.

This sequence joins TRBV5-4 and TRBJ2-1; 7 positions agree with TRBD2. The V gene's germline CDR1 is SGHNT and CDR2 YYREEE (reference sequence). J lost 7 bases, V lost 4 bases, and 11 bases had no gene match. The CDR3 is 15 amino acids. Here the CDR3 DNA reads TGTGCCAGCAGCACTCCCGGGACCGGGGGGAATGAGCAGTTCTTC. Its protein is CASSTPGTGGNEQFF.

Ten or more counts support this clonotype. V gene TRBV7-8 combines with J gene TRBJ1-5; D uncertain. The CDR3 is made up of 13 amino acids. V lost 3 bases and J 6 bases, leaving 9 bases between the germline ends. Germline V gene sequence: CDR1 SGHVS, CDR2 FQNEAQ. The CDR3 nucleotides read TGTGCCAGCAGCTTGAGTTCCAGTCAGCCCCAGCATTTT. As protein: CASSLSSSQPQHF.

This clonotype was counted many times. The CDR3 is CSVGLAGYYNEQFF. CDR3 in DNA: TGCAGCGTTGGGCTAGCGGGGTACTACAATGAGCAGTTCTTC. The chain combines TRBV29-1 with TRBJ2-1; TRBD2 matches 9 bases. J was trimmed by 3 bases and V by 4 bases; bases with no gene match: 4. The CDR3 is 14 amino acids. Per germline, CDR1 SQVTM and CDR2 ANQGSEA.

The chain recombines TRBV29-1 with TRBJ1-2, with no clear D. The germline V and J ends were trimmed by 2 bases and 5 bases, with 6 bases remaining between them. Germline-derived CDR1 and CDR2 are SQVTM and ANQGSEA. The CDR3 runs to 11 residues. The CDR3 sequence is CSVERLYGYTF. DNA of the CDR3: TGCAGCGTTGAACGACTATATGGCTACACCTTC.

The chain links TRBV5-1 to TRBJ2-1; no clear D gene. Germline V CDR1 and CDR2: SGHRS, YFSETQ. Deletions cut 4 bases from V and 10 bases from J, with 12 bases between. The CDR3 loop spans 12 amino acids. The CDR3 is CASSDDRREQFF. CDR3 in DNA: TGCGCCAGCAGCGACGACCGCCGGGAGCAGTTCTTC.

This rearrangement joins TRBV7-6 to TRBJ2-5, with D possibly TRBD1 on 5 matching bases. Trimming stripped 2 bases from V and 5 bases from J, with 18 bases between. In germline, CDR1 is SGHVS, CDR2 FNYEAQ. CDR3 length: 16 amino acids. CDR3 loop: CASSLNLPGPLETQYF. The CDR3 DNA follows: TGTGCCAGCAGCTTAAATCTCCCAGGGCCACTGGAGACCCAGTACTTC. Variable domain in full (rest from reference TRBV7-6 and TRBJ2-5): GAGVSQSPRYKVTKRGQDVALRCDPISGHVSLYWYRQALGQGPEFLTYFNYEAQQDKSGLPNDRFSAERPEGSISTLTIQRTEQRDSAMYRCASSLNLPGPLETQYFGPGTRLLVL.

This clonotype was seen only a few times. The genes are TRBV14 and TRBJ2-1; D is unclear. CDR1 SGHDN and CDR2 FVKESK come from the germline V gene. The CDR3 has 13 amino acids. With 4 bases removed from V and 9 bases from J, the gap between germline ends came to 13 bases. CDR3 in DNA: TGTGCCAGCAGCCTGGATCCCCTGGGTGAGCAGTTCTTC. It encodes CASSLDPLGEQFF.

The chain has TRBV28 and TRBJ2-3; the D gene is possibly TRBD1 (6 bases). CDR1 and CDR2 (germline): MDHEN, SYDVKM. V gave up 3 bases and J gave up 2 bases, with 9 bases separating them. This CDR3 spans 14 amino acids. CDR3 sequence reads: CASSLGAYTDTQYF. CDR3 nucleotide sequence: TGTGCCAGCAGTTTGGGGGCGTACACAGATACGCAGTATTTT.

This clonotype has more than one count but fewer than ten. The chain links TRBV23-1 to TRBJ1-1, with no clear D. TRBV23-1 is given ORF status, its function remaining uncertain. V lost 0 bases, J lost 5 bases, and 10 bases lay in between. The CDR3 spans 14 residues. The CDR3 DNA is TGCGCCAGCAGTCAATCCAACGCGGGGACTGAAGCTTTCTTT. Protein product: CASSQSNAGTEAFF.

The table lists this clonotype with a few counts. The V and J genes are TRBV4-3 and TRBJ2-1; no clear D gene. The germline V gene encodes CDR1 LGHNA and CDR2 YSLEER. CDR3 length equals 15 residues. Deletions cut 2 bases from V and 1 base from J, with 9 bases between. CDR3 sequence: CASSQSRDSYNEQFF. As DNA, the CDR3 is TGCGCCAGCAGCCAAAGTAGGGATTCCTACAATGAGCAGTTCTTC.

Only a few counts were recorded for this clonotype. The chain has TRBV24-1 and TRBJ2-2; 7 nucleotides line up with TRBD2. CDR1 and CDR2 (germline): KGHDR, SFDVKD. V dropped 7 bases and J dropped 0; count of bases not matched to a gene: 4. There are 15 residues in the CDR3. CDR3 nucleotide sequence: TGTGCCACCAGCTCAAGCGGGACGAACACCGGGGAGCTGTTTTTT. This codes for CATSSSGTNTGELFF.

Only a few counts were recorded for this clonotype. This rearrangement joins TRBV24-1 to TRBJ2-5; D may be TRBD2 (6 bases). The CDR3 length is 14 residues. Looked up from germline, CDR1 is KGHDR and CDR2 is SFDVKD. V lost 2 bases and J lost 1, with 7 bases in between. CDR3: CATSDSGLQETQYF. For the CDR3, the DNA is TGTGCCACCAGTGATTCGGGACTCCAAGAGACCCAGTACTTC.

This clonotype came up a few times. This chain links TRBV6-1 with TRBJ2-1; possible D gene TRBD1, 6 bases. V gave up 7 bases and J gave up 10 bases, with 20 bases separating them. The CDR3 is made up of 14 amino acids. Germline V gives CDR1 MNHNS, CDR2 SASEGT. The CDR3 DNA follows: TGTGCCAGCACCTACGATGTTACGGGACAAGAGCAGTTCTTC. It codes for CASTYDVTGQEQFF.

This clonotype was found a few times. This chain uses TRBV29-1 with TRBJ2-2; 9 positions match TRBD1. The CDR3 is 13 residues long. In germline, CDR1 is SQVTM, CDR2 ANQGSEA. The V gene end was trimmed by 6 bases and the J gene end by 6 bases; junction bases not matched to a gene: 5. CDR3 loop: CSVGQGLAGELFF. CDR3 bases: TGCAGCGTCGGACAGGGGCTAGCCGGGGAGCTGTTTTTT.

Many counts were recorded for this clonotype. The chain has TRBV14 and TRBJ2-3; D is undetermined. The CDR3 contains 16 residues. Trimming removed 4 bases at V and 0 bases at J, with 14 bases between. Per germline, CDR1 SGHDN and CDR2 FVKESK. The CDR3 loop reads CASSPYLIWSTDTQYF. As DNA, the CDR3 is TGTGCCAGCAGCCCCTACCTGATATGGAGCACAGATACGCAGTATTTT.

This chain uses TRBV9 with TRBJ1-2; D is possibly TRBD1 (6 bases). The V gene's germline CDR1 is SGDLS and CDR2 YYNGEE. The V and J ends lost 4 bases and 3 bases respectively, with 16 bases between them. The length of the CDR3 is 15 residues. The CDR3 coding sequence is TGTGCCAGCAGCCTTTCCCCGGGACAAGACTATGGCTACACCTTC. Residues: CASSLSPGQDYGYTF.

There are many counts of this clonotype. The V gene is TRBV27, the J gene TRBJ2-7; D gene uncertain. Per the germline V gene, CDR1 is MNHEY and CDR2 is SMNVEV (reference sequence). The CDR3 has 15 amino acids. Trimming took off 4 bases at V and 4 bases at J, with 17 bases between the two ends. The CDR3 nucleotides read TGTGCCAGCAGTTCGTCACGACAAATAGGGTACGAGCAGTACTTC. Protein product: CASSSSRQIGYEQYF.